Below, 8 T cell receptor beta chains from the same sample are listed, as sequenced in a study of blood T cell repertoires in COVID-19. Sequencing used immunoSEQ multiplex PCR; TCRdb keeps in-frame clones, though not all of them. Counted here are around 260,000 clones, approximately 87% occurring once; the ten biggest clones make up about 5%. Source material: peripheral blood. All receptors derive from a man aged 55 to 70 who had recovered from COVID-19.

This rearrangement joins TRBV3-1 (or the pseudogene TRBV3-2) to TRBJ1-2; no clear D gene. Germline V lookup: CDR1 LGHDT, CDR2 YNNKEL (reference sequence). With 3 bases removed from V and 4 bases from J, the gap between germline ends came to 12 bases. The CDR3 is made up of 14 amino acids. In nucleotides, the CDR3 is TGTGCCAGCAGCCAGGGCGGGGTCGGCTATGGCTACACCTTC. Translation: CASSQGGVGYGYTF.

The V and J genes are TRBV7-6 and TRBJ2-7, with a tentative D call TRBD2 (7 bases). This CDR3 is built from 17 residues. In germline, CDR1 is SGHVS, CDR2 FNYEAQ. V was trimmed by 0 bases and J by 3 bases, leaving 18 bases between them. CDR3 loop: CASSLAWRGQGSYEQYF. The CDR3 DNA follows: TGTGCCAGCAGCTTAGCCTGGCGGGGGCAGGGGAGCTACGAGCAGTACTTC. The full variable domain, in which reference TRBV7-6 and TRBJ2-7 provide the parts outside the CDR3, is GAGVSQSPRYKVTKRGQDVALRCDPISGHVSLYWYRQALGQGPEFLTYFNYEAQQDKSGLPNDRFSAERPEGSISTLTIQRTEQRDSAMYRCASSLAWRGQGSYEQYFGPGTRLTVT.

This clone was recorded only once. The chain carries TRBV5-6 and TRBJ2-5; the D gene is possibly TRBD2 (6 bases). The CDR3 has 14 amino acids. V lost 0 bases, J lost 5 bases, and 11 bases lay in between. Per germline, CDR1 SGHDT and CDR2 YYEEEE. CDR3 DNA sequence: TGTGCCAGCAGCTTGGCCGGAGGGGCGGAGACCCAGTACTTC. Its translation is CASSLAGGAETQYF.

The genes are TRBV28 and TRBJ1-5, with D unresolved. Germline V gives CDR1 MDHEN, CDR2 SYDVKM. V was shortened by 1 base and J by 2 bases, with 9 bases between the two germline ends. There are 15 residues in the CDR3. The CDR3 DNA sequence: TGTGCCAGCAGTTTATTTCGGCAGGGCAATCAGCCCCAGCATTTT. It encodes CASSLFRQGNQPQHF.

The chain is built from TRBV9 and TRBJ1-3, with D possibly being TRBD1 (6 bases). The V end lost 4 bases, the J end lost 4 bases, and 12 bases lay between the germline ends. Germline V gene data show CDR1 as SGDLS and CDR2 as YYNGEE. The CDR3 sequence is 14 residues long. The CDR3 sequence is CASSPFRGGNTIYF. The CDR3 coding sequence is TGTGCCAGCAGCCCGTTCAGGGGCGGAAACACCATATATTTT.

The chain is built from TRBV5-1 and TRBJ2-1; TRBD2 agrees at 13 bases. The length of the CDR3 is 19 residues. The germline V gene has CDR1 SGHRS and CDR2 YFSETQ. Trimming took 1 base from V and 0 from J; bases not matched to a gene: 7. The CDR3 DNA follows: TGCGCCAGCAGCTTGCTCCGACTAGCGGGGGGTAGCTCCTACAATGAGCAGTTCTTC. Translating it yields CASSLLRLAGGSSYNEQFF. Together with reference TRBV5-1 and TRBJ2-1, the CDR3 gives the full variable domain: KAGVTQTPRYLIKTRGQQVTLSCSPISGHRSVSWYQQTPGQGLQFLFEYFSETQRNKGNFPGRFSGRQFSNSRSEMNVSTLELGDSALYLCASSLLRLAGGSSYNEQFFGPGTRLTVL.

The rearrangement uses TRBV7-3 and TRBJ1-6, with a tentative D call TRBD1 (6 bases). The CDR3 length is 15 residues. The V gene's germline CDR1 is SGHTA and CDR2 FQGTGA. Trimming cost V 4 bases and J 9 bases, with 16 bases left between them. The CDR3 reads CASSSKGGGASPLHF. The CDR3, as DNA: TGTGCCAGCAGCTCCAAAGGAGGGGGGGCTTCACCCCTCCACTTT. Combining the CDR3 with reference TRBV7-3 and TRBJ1-6 gives the whole variable domain GAGVSQTPSNKVTEKGKYVELRCDPISGHTALYWYRQSLGQGPEFLIYFQGTGAADDSGLPNDRFFAVRPEGSVSTLKIQRTERGDSAVYLCASSSKGGGASPLHFGNGTRLTVT.

This clone occurred once. The chain employs TRBV7-9 and TRBJ1-3, with 12 nucleotides matching TRBD1. The CDR3 length is 16 residues. The ends lost 4 bases at V and 1 base at J; junction bases unmatched: 2. Looked up from germline, CDR1 is SEHNR and CDR2 is FQNEAQ (reference sequence). CDR3 protein: CASSSGQGASGNTIYF. The CDR3 DNA reads TGTGCCAGCAGCTCGGGACAGGGGGCTTCTGGAAACACCATATATTTT.